These 10 T cell receptor beta chains originate from one sample sequenced in a study of CD8+ T cells in alopecia areata. Treatment in this sample: oral pan-JAK inhibitor, 5-10 mg twice daily. Reverse transcribed after extraction, RNA yielded cDNA as the sequencing template. Generated by immunoSEQ multiplex PCR, the TCRdb table keeps only in-frame clones and is missing some. Here the sample spans 190,000 or so clones, about 60% being singletons. Sequences were derived from CD4+ T cells sorted from blood, sampled at week 4, from a patient treated with tofacitinib. The receptors here all came from a human donor with alopecia areata.

The V and J genes are TRBV5-1 and TRBJ2-7, with TRBD2 identical over 9 bases. Trimming took 4 bases from V and 4 from J; bases not matched to a gene: 9. This CDR3 is 15 amino acids long. CDR1 is SGHRS and CDR2 is YFSETQ in the germline V gene. The CDR3 loop is CASSVLAGSEYEQYF. In DNA, the CDR3 is TGCGCCAGCAGCGTTCTAGCGGGGAGCGAGTACGAGCAGTACTTC.

CDR3 coding DNA: TGTGCCAGCAGAAGGGGGGCGAGAAGCACAGATACGCAGTATTTT. Its protein is CASRRGARSTDTQYF. This chain connects TRBV27 to TRBJ2-3, with D tentatively TRBD1 or TRBD2 (6 bases each). Germline-derived CDR1 and CDR2 are MNHEY and SMNVEV (reference sequence). With 6 bases removed from V and 0 bases from J, the gap between germline ends came to 13 bases. The CDR3 is 15 residues long.

V gene TRBV4-1 combines with J gene TRBJ2-1, with 9 bases that match TRBD2. J was trimmed by 0 bases and V by 0 bases; bases with no gene match: 9. Germline values: CDR1 MGHRA, CDR2 YSYEKL. The CDR3 is 19 amino acids. CDR3 region: CASSQDPSGGPGSYNEQFF. The CDR3, as DNA: TGCGCCAGCAGCCAAGATCCGAGCGGGGGGCCGGGCTCCTACAATGAGCAGTTCTTC.

The chain joins TRBV29-1 to TRBJ1-2; 7 bases line up with TRBD1. The CDR3 covers 11 residues. V was clipped by 0 bases and J by 9 bases; unmatched bases: 1. Per germline, CDR1 SQVTM and CDR2 ANQGSEA. CDR3 nucleotide sequence: TGCAGCGTTGAAGAACAGGGGAGCTACACCTTC. Protein product: CSVEEQGSYTF.

The rearrangement joins TRBV18 to TRBJ1-1; tentative D call: TRBD1 (5 bases). Germline assignment: CDR1 KGHSH and CDR2 LQKENI. The ends were cut back, 2 bases at V and 4 bases at J, with 17 bases in the middle. This CDR3 comprises 16 residues. The CDR3 protein is CASSPSMGVRGTEAFF. The CDR3 coding sequence is TGTGCCAGCTCACCAAGTATGGGGGTGAGGGGCACTGAAGCTTTCTTT.

This chain connects TRBV7-2 to TRBJ2-5; D unclear. CDR1 and CDR2 from the germline V gene are SGHTA and FQGNSA. V lost 6 bases to trimming and J lost 3 bases, with 5 bases between them. The CDR3 has 11 amino acids. CDR3 DNA: TGTGCCAGCAGGCGAAAAGAGACCCAGTACTTC. It encodes CASRRKETQYF.

V and J are TRBV5-6 and TRBJ2-2; TRBD1 agrees at 10 bases. This CDR3 is 16 amino acids long. The germline V gene has CDR1 SGHDT and CDR2 YYEEEE. J gave up 2 bases and V 5 bases, and 6 bases lay outside the gene matches. The CDR3 coding sequence is TGTGCCAGCAGTTTCGGGACAGGGGCCAACACCGGGGAGCTGTTTTTT. Its protein product is CASSFGTGANTGELFF.

The chain couples TRBV11-2 to TRBJ2-1; 7 positions agree with TRBD2. The length of the CDR3 is 15 residues. Germline CDR1 is SGHAT and CDR2 is FQNNGV. With V trimmed by 1 base and J by 1 base, 1 base remained unmatched. CDR3 nucleotide sequence: TGTGCCAGCAGCTTAGGACTAGCTTCCTACAATGAGCAGTTCTTC. Protein: CASSLGLASYNEQFF.

The chain couples TRBV4-2 to TRBJ2-2; 12 positions match TRBD2. Trimming at V came to 1 base and at J to 4 bases, leaving 4 bases not matched to a gene. CDR1 is LGHNA, CDR2 YNFKEQ, per germline. The CDR3 is 17 residues long. In DNA, the CDR3 is TGTGCCAGCAGCCAAGTCGGGGGACTAGCGGGCACCGGGGAGCTGTTTTTT. Residues: CASSQVGGLAGTGELFF.

This chain links TRBV29-1 with TRBJ2-3, with D unresolved. Trimming left V 3 bases short and J 4 bases short, with 8 bases between. This CDR3 contains 12 residues. The germline CDR1 and CDR2 sequences are SQVTM and ANQGSEA. CDR3 loop: CSVEKGPDTQYF. The CDR3 nucleotides read TGCAGCGTTGAGAAGGGCCCAGATACGCAGTATTTT.